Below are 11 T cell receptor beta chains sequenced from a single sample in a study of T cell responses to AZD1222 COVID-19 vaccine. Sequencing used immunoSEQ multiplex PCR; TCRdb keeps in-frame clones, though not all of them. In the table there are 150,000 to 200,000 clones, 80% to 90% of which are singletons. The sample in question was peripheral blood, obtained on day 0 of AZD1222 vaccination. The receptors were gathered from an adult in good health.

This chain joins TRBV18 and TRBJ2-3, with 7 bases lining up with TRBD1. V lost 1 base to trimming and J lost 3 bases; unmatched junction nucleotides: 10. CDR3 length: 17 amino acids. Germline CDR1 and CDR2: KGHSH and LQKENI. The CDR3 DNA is TGTGCCAGCTCACCACGACAGGGTGGGCGAGTAACAGATACGCAGTATTTT. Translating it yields CASSPRQGGRVTDTQYF.

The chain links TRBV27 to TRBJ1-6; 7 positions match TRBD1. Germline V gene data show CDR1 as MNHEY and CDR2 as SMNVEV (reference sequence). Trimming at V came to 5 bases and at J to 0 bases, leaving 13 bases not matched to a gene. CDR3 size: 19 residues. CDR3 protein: CASSHYGPQGSSYNSPLHF. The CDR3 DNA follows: TGTGCCAGCAGTCATTATGGCCCACAGGGGAGCTCCTATAATTCACCCCTCCACTTT.

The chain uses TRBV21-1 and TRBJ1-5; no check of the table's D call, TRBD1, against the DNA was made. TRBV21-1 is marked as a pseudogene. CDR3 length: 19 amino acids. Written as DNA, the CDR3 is TGTGCCAGCAGCCCCGCCCGGGACAGACAACAATATAGCAATCAGCCCCAGCATTTT. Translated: CASSPARDRQQYSNQPQHF.

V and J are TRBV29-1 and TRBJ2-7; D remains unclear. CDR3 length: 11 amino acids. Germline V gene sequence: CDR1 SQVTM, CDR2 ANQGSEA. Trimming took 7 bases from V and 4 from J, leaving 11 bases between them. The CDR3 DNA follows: TGCAGCGCCGGACGTTTATACGAGCAGTACTTC. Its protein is CSAGRLYEQYF.

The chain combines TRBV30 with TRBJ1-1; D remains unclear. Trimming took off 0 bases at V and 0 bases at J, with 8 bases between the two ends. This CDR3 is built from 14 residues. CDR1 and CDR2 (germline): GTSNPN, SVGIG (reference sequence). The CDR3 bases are TGTGCCTGGAGTGTAGGGTTGATGAACACTGAAGCTTTCTTT. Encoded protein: CAWSVGLMNTEAFF.

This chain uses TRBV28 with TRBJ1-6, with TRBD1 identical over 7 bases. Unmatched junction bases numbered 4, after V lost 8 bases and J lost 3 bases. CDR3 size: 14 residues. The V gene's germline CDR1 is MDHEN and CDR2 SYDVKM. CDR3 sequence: CASSRQGYNSPLHF. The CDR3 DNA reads TGTGCCAGCTCCAGACAGGGCTATAATTCACCCCTCCACTTT.

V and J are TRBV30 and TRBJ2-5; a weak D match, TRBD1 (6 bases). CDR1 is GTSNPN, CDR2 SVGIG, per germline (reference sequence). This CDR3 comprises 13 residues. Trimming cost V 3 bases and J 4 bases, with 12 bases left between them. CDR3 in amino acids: CAWRLQGRETQYF. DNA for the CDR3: TGTGCCTGGAGATTACAGGGAAGAGAGACCCAGTACTTC.

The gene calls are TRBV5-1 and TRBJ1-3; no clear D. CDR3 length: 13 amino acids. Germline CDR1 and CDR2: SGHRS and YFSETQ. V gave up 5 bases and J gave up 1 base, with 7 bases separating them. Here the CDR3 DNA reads TGCGCCAGCAGTCCGGGGTCTGGAAACACCATATATTTT. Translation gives CASSPGSGNTIYF.

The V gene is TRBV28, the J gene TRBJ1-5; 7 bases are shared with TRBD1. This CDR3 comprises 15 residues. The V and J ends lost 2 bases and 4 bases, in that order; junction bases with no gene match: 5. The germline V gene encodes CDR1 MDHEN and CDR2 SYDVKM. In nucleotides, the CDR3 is TGTGCCAGCAGTTTAGCGACAGGGAGAAATCAGCCCCAGCATTTT. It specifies CASSLATGRNQPQHF.

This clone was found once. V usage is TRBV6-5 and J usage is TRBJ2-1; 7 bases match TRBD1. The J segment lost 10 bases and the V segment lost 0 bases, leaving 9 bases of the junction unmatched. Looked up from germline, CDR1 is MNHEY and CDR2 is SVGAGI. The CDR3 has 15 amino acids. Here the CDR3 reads CASSYSGPGQQEQFF. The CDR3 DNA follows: TGTGCCAGCAGTTACTCTGGTCCGGGACAGCAGGAGCAGTTCTTC.

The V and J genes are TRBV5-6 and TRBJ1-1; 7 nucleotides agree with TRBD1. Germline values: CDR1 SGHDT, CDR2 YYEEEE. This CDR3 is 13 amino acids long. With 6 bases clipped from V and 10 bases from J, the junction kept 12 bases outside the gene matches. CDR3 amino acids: CASTLGGQRRAFF. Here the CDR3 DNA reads TGTGCCAGCACCTTAGGGGGCCAAAGAAGAGCTTTCTTT.